These T cell receptor beta chains were read from a single sample in a study of blood T cells in healthy people across ages. Using its own MiXCR run on the 5' RACE reads, TCRdb lists one record per CDR3 protein. The sample gives some 670,000 distinct CDR3 sequences, under 65% of which show up once; less than 15% is in the top ten. What was sequenced was blood. The receptors derive from a woman of 80 years or more in good health. CDR3s include the opening cysteine and the closing phenylalanine or tryptophan. A D gene is named only where the DNA matches it firmly. Clone size, where shown, is once, few, many, or a class for clones that have expanded.

TRBD1	TRBJ1-4	-	TRBV7-9	CASRRTGDDEKLFF	TGTGCCAGCAGGAGGACAGGGGACGATGAAAAACTGTTTTTT
-	TRBJ2-1	-	TRBV6-6	CASSYLPSGSSYNEQFF	TGTGCCAGCAGTTACCTCCCCTCGGGGAGCTCCTACAATGAGCAGTTCTTC
TRBD2	TRBJ2-7	few	TRBV2	CASRRTSGTAYEQYF	TGTGCCAGCAGGAGGACTAGCGGGACTGCCTACGAGCAGTACTTC
-	TRBJ2-7	-	TRBV20-1	CSARDPFRTYEQYF	TGCAGTGCTAGAGATCCTTTCCGCACCTACGAGCAGTACTTC
TRBD1	TRBJ2-4	-	TRBV4-3	CASSPLGTAENIQYF	TGCGCCAGCAGCCCCCTGGGGACAGCCGAAAACATTCAGTACTTC
-	TRBJ2-1	-	TRBV16	CASSPPGRYDEQFF	TGTGCCAGCAGCCCCCCAGGGCGGTACGATGAGCAGTTCTTC
-	TRBJ1-1	many	TRBV29-1	CSGSPEATEAFF	TGCAGCGGTTCCCCGGAGGCCACTGAAGCTTTCTTT
-	TRBJ2-5	-	TRBV4-1	CASSQVGLINEQYF	TGCGCCAGCAGCCAAGTGGGCCTTATCAATGAGCAGTACTTC
-	TRBJ2-7	-	TRBV10-3	CAISEEERAAYEQYF	TGTGCCATCAGTGAGGAAGAGCGGGCGGCCTACGAGCAGTACTTC
TRBD1	TRBJ2-7	-	TRBV10-2	CASSDRQGGTQGYEQYF	TGCGCCAGCAGTGATAGACAGGGGGGAACTCAAGGATACGAGCAGTACTTC
-	TRBJ2-5	-	TRBV29-1	CSVEAAYQETQYF	TGCAGCGTTGAAGCTGCCTACCAAGAGACCCAGTACTTC
TRBD1	TRBJ2-7	-	TRBV20-1	CSAEGQGAYEQYF	TGCAGTGCTGAGGGACAGGGGGCCTACGAGCAGTACTTC
-	TRBJ2-2	-	TRBV3-1	CASSLFYGELFF	TGTGCCAGCAGCCTATTCTACGGGGAGCTGTTTTTT
-	TRBJ2-1	many	TRBV4-1	CASSQRTRRPRVDNEQFF	TGCGCCAGCAGCCAAAGGACCCGGAGGCCAAGGGTTGACAATGAGCAGTTCTTC
-	TRBJ2-3	once	TRBV2	CASSEAVTRSGTDTQYF	TGTGCCAGCAGTGAAGCGGTCACCCGAAGTGGGACAGATACGCAGTATTTT
-	TRBJ1-1	-	TRBV29-1	CSVGNIEAFF	TGCAGCGTCGGGAACATTGAAGCTTTCTTT
TRBD1	TRBJ2-3	-	TRBV10-3	CAINRDSRTDTQYF	TGTGCCATCAACCGGGACAGCCGCACAGATACGCAGTATTTT
-	TRBJ1-2	-	TRBV6-5	CASSYNPTDSYGYTF	TGTGCCAGCAGTTACAACCCAACGGACAGCTATGGCTACACCTTC
-	TRBJ1-2	-	TRBV5-6	CASSLGGSSYGYTF	TGTGCCAGCAGCTTGGGAGGCAGCTCGTATGGCTACACCTTC
-	TRBJ2-7	many	TRBV29-1	CSVVTAIRYEQYF	TGCAGCGTTGTCACAGCCATTCGTTACGAGCAGTACTTC
-	TRBJ2-7	few	TRBV4-2	CASSQDQYNSYEQYF	TGTGCCAGCAGCCAAGATCAGTACAACTCCTACGAGCAGTACTTC
-	TRBJ2-3	-	TRBV4-1	CASSQGQGHTDTQYF	TGCGCCAGCAGCCAAGGCCAGGGGCACACAGATACGCAGTATTTT
-	TRBJ2-7	many	TRBV28	CASTDGHLYEQYF	TGTGCCAGCACCGACGGTCACCTGTACGAGCAGTACTTC
-	TRBJ1-1	once	TRBV2	CASSKAVNTEAFF	TGTGCCAGCAGTAAGGCGGTGAACACTGAAGCTTTCTTT
-	TRBJ2-5	few	TRBV20-1	CSVREGARETQYF	TGCAGTGTCCGGGAAGGGGCCCGAGAGACCCAGTACTTC
-	TRBJ2-7	many	TRBV7-3	CASSLKGGEQYF	TGTGCCAGCAGCTTAAAGGGGGGAGAGCAGTACTTC
-	TRBJ2-2	many	TRBV7-2	CASSLEYQIQRTGELFF	TGTGCCAGCAGCTTAGAGTACCAGATACAACGAACCGGGGAGCTGTTTTTT
-	TRBJ1-1	few	TRBV29-1	CSVEPAVEVNTEAFF	TGCAGCGTTGAACCGGCAGTAGAGGTGAACACTGAAGCTTTCTTT
-	TRBJ2-5	-	TRBV11-2	CASSPRPDAETQYF	TGTGCCAGCAGCCCACGTCCGGACGCAGAGACCCAGTACTTC
-	TRBJ2-4	once	TRBV29-1	CSALTGTLQYF	TGCAGCGCCTTAACAGGGACCCTCCAGTACTTC
-	TRBJ2-5	-	TRBV12-3/TRBV12-4	CASSRFGRDRQETQYF	TGTGCCAGCAGTCGTTTCGGTAGGGATCGGCAAGAGACCCAGTACTTC
-	TRBJ2-7	-	TRBV12-3/TRBV12-4	CASSLGRLRGVSYNEQYF	TGTGCCAGCAGTTTGGGAAGGCTGCGCGGGGTCTCCTACAATGAGCAGTACTTC
-	TRBJ2-5	many	TRBV28	CASSLGRLEETQYF	TGTGCCAGCAGTTTGGGCAGACTGGAAGAGACCCAGTACTTC
TRBD2	TRBJ2-7	-	TRBV5-1	CASSLGRTSGYEQYF	TGCGCCAGCAGCTTGGGACGGACTAGCGGCTACGAGCAGTACTTC
TRBD1	TRBJ2-5	many	TRBV29-1	CSVEQGAGETQYF	TGCAGCGTGGAACAGGGGGCAGGGGAGACCCAGTACTTC
TRBD1	TRBJ2-4	-	TRBV27	CASSFAGGLYF	TGTGCCAGCAGTTTCGCAGGGGGTTTGTACTTC
-	TRBJ1-4	few	TRBV6-1	CASSRSNEKLFF	TGTGCCAGCAGTCGGAGTAATGAAAAACTGTTTTTT
-	TRBJ2-7	-	TRBV30	CAGGVIYEQYF	TGTGCCGGGGGCGTCATCTACGAGCAGTACTTC
-	TRBJ2-5	-	TRBV3-1	CASSQEEIRVGGETQYF	TGTGCCAGCAGCCAAGAAGAAATTAGGGTAGGAGGAGAGACCCAGTACTTC
TRBD2	TRBJ2-1	many	TRBV2	CASSLTSGAFNEQFF	TGTGCCAGCAGCCTGACTAGCGGTGCCTTCAATGAGCAGTTCTTC
-	TRBJ2-5	few	TRBV6-5	CASRKEPRETQYF	TGTGCCAGCCGGAAGGAACCCAGAGAGACCCAGTACTTC